This is a list of T cell receptor beta chains from one sample in a study of T cell changes during pregnancy in multiple sclerosis. TCRdb keeps only in-frame clones here, not all; method: immunoSEQ multiplex PCR. This sample yields some 85,000 clones, of which 94% are seen a single time; about 0.84% belongs to the top ten. The sample here was peripheral blood, taken in the third trimester of pregnancy. These receptor sequences come from a female donor with multiple sclerosis, enrolled in a pregnancy study. Both conserved end residues are part of each CDR3. D genes are given only for firm matches. Not every row has a clone size; where given, it reads once, few, many or a size class.

D	size	V	J	CDR3	DNA
.	.	TRBV7-9	TRBJ2-7	CASAPGGIVEQYF	TGTGCCAGCGCTCCAGGTGGAATAGTCGAGCAGTACTTC
.	.	TRBV6-1	TRBJ2-5	CASSEGPRGRPETQYF	TGTGCCAGCAGTGAAGGGCCTCGTGGCCGTCCGGAGACCCAGTACTTC
TRBD2	.	TRBV6-6	TRBJ2-2	CASSPGTRELFF	TGTGCCAGCAGTCCAGGGACTAGGGAGCTGTTTTTT
TRBD1	.	TRBV7-3	TRBJ2-1	CASSLGQGPYNEQFF	TGTGCCAGCAGCTTGGGACAGGGGCCCTACAATGAGCAGTTCTTC
.	.	TRBV7-8	TRBJ2-7	CASSLAAAQQYF	TGTGCCAGCAGCTTAGCCGCGGCCCAGCAGTACTTC
.	.	TRBV6-5	TRBJ1-5	CASRVGSNQPQHF	TGTGCCAGCAGGGTCGGGAGCAATCAGCCCCAGCATTTT
.	.	TRBV13	TRBJ2-2	CAILLHTGELFF	TGTGCCATCCTCCTCCACACCGGGGAGCTGTTTTTT
TRBD1	.	TRBV18	TRBJ1-4	CASSTQGAREKLFF	TGTGCCAGCTCAACACAGGGGGCGCGGGAAAAACTGTTTTTT
.	.	TRBV30	TRBJ1-1	CAWKAGGEAFF	TGTGCCTGGAAGGCCGGGGGTGAAGCTTTCTTT
.	.	TRBV2	TRBJ1-2	CASTDSYNYGYTF	TGTGCCAGCACGGACAGCTACAACTATGGCTACACCTTC
TRBD2	.	TRBV27	TRBJ2-7	CASSGVGGSYEQYF	TGTGCCAGCAGTGGCGTGGGGGGGAGTTACGAGCAGTACTTC
.	.	TRBV7-6	TRBJ2-1	CASSVREGPYNEQFF	TGTGCCAGCAGCGTACGGGAAGGGCCTTACAATGAGCAGTTCTTC
TRBD1	.	TRBV28	TRBJ1-1	CASSLFTRVGGVNTEAFF	TGTGCCAGCAGTTTATTTACTCGTGTAGGGGGCGTGAACACTGAAGCTTTCTTT
.	.	TRBV5-6	TRBJ2-1	CASSVWDNYNEQFF	TGTGCCAGCAGCGTATGGGACAACTACAATGAGCAGTTCTTC
.	.	TRBV18	TRBJ2-3	CASSSLTDTQYF	TGTGCCAGCTCATCCCTCACAGATACGCAGTATTTT
.	.	TRBV4-1	TRBJ2-7	CASSQVSRDTFTYEQYF	TGCGCCAGCAGCCAAGTAAGCCGGGACACATTTACCTACGAGCAGTACTTC
TRBD1	once	TRBV2	TRBJ2-3	CASSRTGGTDTQYF	TGTGCCAGCAGTAGGACAGGGGGCACAGATACGCAGTATTTT
.	.	TRBV7-2	TRBJ1-1	CASRISGDGTEAFF	TGTGCCAGCAGAATCAGCGGGGACGGCACTGAAGCTTTCTTT
.	.	TRBV13	TRBJ2-7	CASSLWSPLGGPAYEQYF	TGTGCCAGCAGCTTATGGTCCCCCCTGGGTGGGCCAGCCTACGAGCAGTACTTC
TRBD2	.	TRBV30	TRBJ2-7	CAWRRGGSSSYEQYF	TGTGCCTGGAGAAGGGGAGGGTCGAGCTCCTACGAGCAGTACTTC
TRBD1	.	TRBV18	TRBJ1-1	CASSPQGQSTEAFF	TGTGCCAGCTCACCACAGGGACAGTCCACTGAAGCTTTCTTT
.	.	TRBV7-9	TRBJ1-3	CASSLAGGHSGNTIYF	TGTGCCAGCAGCTTAGCTGGCGGGCACTCTGGAAACACCATATATTTT
TRBD2	.	TRBV6-4	TRBJ2-7	CASRPTSGSSYEQYF	TGTGCCAGCAGACCGACTAGCGGGAGCTCCTACGAGCAGTACTTC
.	.	TRBV27	TRBJ1-5	CASKLSGVNQPQHF	TGTGCCAGCAAATTAAGCGGGGTCAATCAGCCCCAGCATTTT
.	.	TRBV7-9	TRBJ1-3	CASSLAATNTIYF	TGTGCCAGCAGCTTAGCGGCCACAAACACCATATATTTT
TRBD1	.	TRBV11-2	TRBJ1-5	CASSSKQGGQPQHF	TGTGCCAGCAGCTCCAAGCAGGGGGGTCAGCCCCAGCATTTT
.	.	TRBV11-2	TRBJ1-4	CASSRMPGTNEKLFF	TGTGCCAGCAGCCGAATGCCGGGGACTAATGAAAAACTGTTTTTT
TRBD2	.	TRBV5-1	TRBJ2-7	CASSWGTSGSYEQYF	TGCGCCAGCAGCTGGGGGACTAGCGGCTCCTACGAGCAGTACTTC
.	.	TRBV5-5	TRBJ1-1	CASSWGHLNTEAFF	TGTGCCAGCAGCTGGGGACACCTGAACACTGAAGCTTTCTTT
.	.	TRBV15	TRBJ1-1	CATSRDLQGGGHTF	TGTGCCACCAGCAGAGATTTACAGGGCGGAGGACATACATTT
TRBD2	.	TRBV30	TRBJ2-7	CAWSTTSGNEQYF	TGTGCCTGGTCCACAACTAGCGGAAACGAGCAGTACTTC
TRBD1	.	TRBV27	TRBJ1-2	CASSMIQGTGYTF	TGTGCCAGCAGTATGATACAGGGGACGGGCTACACCTTC
TRBD1	.	TRBV9	TRBJ1-2	CASSVARIPRDRLSDYGYTF	TGTGCCAGCAGCGTAGCTCGTATACCGCGGGACAGACTCTCTGACTATGGCTACACCTTC
.	.	TRBV19	TRBJ1-5	CASSIEAGATFDQPQHF	TGTGCCAGTAGTATAGAAGCAGGGGCAACGTTTGATCAGCCCCAGCATTTT
.	few	TRBV27	TRBJ2-5	CASRKAGETQYF	TGTGCCAGCAGAAAAGCGGGAGAGACCCAGTACTTC
.	.	TRBV21-1	TRBJ1-4	CASSKENYRGKLFF	TGTGCCAGCAGCAAAGAAAACTATCGTGGAAAACTGTTTTTT
.	.	TRBV7-5	TRBJ2-4	CVRSLAQLAGAKNIQYF	TGTGTCAGAAGCTTAGCCCAACTAGCGGGAGCCAAAAACATTCAGTACTTC
TRBD1	once	TRBV9	TRBJ1-2	CASSADRGGAGGYTF	TGTGCCAGCAGCGCCGACAGAGGGGGCGCGGGAGGCTACACCTTC
TRBD1	.	TRBV19	TRBJ1-1	CASTFGTANTEAFF	TGTGCCAGTACCTTTGGGACAGCCAACACTGAAGCTTTCTTT
.	.	TRBV28	TRBJ2-1	CASSLQGTYNEQFF	TGTGCCAGCAGTTTACAGGGGACCTACAATGAGCAGTTCTTC
.	.	TRBV9	TRBJ2-7	CASSVSSGDYEQYF	TGTGCCAGCAGCGTCTCCTCGGGGGACTACGAGCAGTACTTC
.	.	TRBV25-1	TRBJ2-1	CASSELSVTGAIYEQFF	TGTGCCAGCAGTGAATTGAGTGTAACGGGAGCGATTTATGAGCAGTTCTTC